This TCR beta chain originates from a study of T-cell memory formation after mild COVID-19. Study-level background: Largely, the TCR clusters proved donor specific.

In germline, CDR1 is SGHRS, CDR2 YFSETQ. V lost 1 base to trimming and J lost 3 bases, with 9 bases between them. This CDR3 contains 14 residues. This clonotype came up a few times. The antigen remains undetermined. Study-wide results and limits: Among CD4+ contracting clones, most were CM and EM, and CD8+ ones EMRA. While clones contracting from day 15 to 85 were balanced between CD4 and CD8, later expanders leaned CD4+. Some clones that responded were present in memory (sampled pre-infection), which suggests cross-reactive memory joined.

A single record per CDR3 protein comes from TCRdb applying MiXCR to the 5' RACE reads. Of almost 550,000 distinct CDR3 sequences listed, approximately 20% are singletons. This sequence was found in an adult woman who had mild COVID-19 (a few samples of this study predate the infection). Cell type and time point are not known. Sequencing was done on a sample of PBMCs or a T cell subset sorted from them (not recorded which). The V gene is TRBV5-1, the J gene TRBJ2-3; D is perhaps TRBD1 (6 bases). CDR3 in DNA: TGCGCCAGCAGCTTGAACAGGGAAACAGATACGCAGTATTTT. Protein sequence: CASSLNRETDTQYF.